The next 14 T cell receptor beta chains were all read from a single sample in a study of blood T cell repertoires in COVID-19. Profiled with immunoSEQ multiplex PCR; TCRdb holds only in-frame clones, not every one. The table includes a few hundred thousand clones, 89% detected once. The sample comprised peripheral blood. These receptor sequences come from a woman aged 40 to 50 who had recovered from COVID-19.

This sequence joins TRBV28 and TRBJ1-4, with D maybe TRBD1 (6 bases). Germline CDR1 and CDR2: MDHEN and SYDVKM. Trimming took off 8 bases at V and 2 bases at J, with 6 bases between the two ends. The CDR3 has 12 residues. CDR3 sequence reads: CASQGTNEKLFF. CDR3 coding DNA: TGTGCCAGCCAGGGGACTAATGAAAAACTGTTTTTT.

The chain carries TRBV28 and TRBJ1-4; D gene uncertain. Germline CDR1 is MDHEN and CDR2 is SYDVKM. Trimming took off 7 bases at V and 8 bases at J, with 11 bases between the two ends. There are 12 residues in the CDR3. CDR3 in DNA: TGTGCCAGCAAGGGAGAGAGGGAAAAACTGTTTTTT. Its protein is CASKGEREKLFF.

The rearrangement links TRBV5-1 to TRBJ1-4; TRBD1 agrees at 7 bases. V was pared by 3 bases and J by 0 bases, with 5 bases of the junction left unmatched. CDR1 is SGHRS, CDR2 YFSETQ, per germline. This CDR3 spans 16 amino acids. The CDR3 region is CASSSGTASTNEKLFF. For the CDR3, the DNA is TGCGCCAGCAGCTCAGGGACAGCTTCAACTAATGAAAAACTGTTTTTT.

This clone has a single count. The chain links TRBV27 to TRBJ1-4, with 8 bases identical to TRBD1. This CDR3 region has 19 residues. Germline loops: CDR1 MNHEY, CDR2 SMNVEV (reference sequence). J was trimmed by 7 bases and V by 5 bases; bases with no gene match: 21. CDR3 nucleotide sequence: TGTGCCAGCAGTCCCCGTTTTCTCGTACAGGGGGATTGGGTTGAAAAACTGTTTTTT. It encodes CASSPRFLVQGDWVEKLFF.

The table lists this clone with a count of one. The chain uses TRBV2 and TRBJ2-2; 8 bases align to TRBD2. The J segment lost 2 bases and the V segment lost 7 bases, leaving 9 bases of the junction unmatched. Germline values: CDR1 SNHLY, CDR2 FYNNEI. The CDR3 extends over 16 amino acids. CDR3 nucleotides: TGTGCCAGCATAAAAGAAGCGGGAGATAACACCGGGGAGCTGTTTTTT. The encoded protein is CASIKEAGDNTGELFF. Full variable domain (rest looked up from reference TRBV2 and TRBJ2-2): EPEVTQTPSHQVTQMGQEVILRCVPISNHLYFYWYRQILGQKVEFLVSFYNNEISEKSEIFDDQFSVERPDGSNFTLKIRSTKLEDSAMYFCASIKEAGDNTGELFFGEGSRLTVL.

The count of this clone is one. DNA of the CDR3: TGTGCCATCAGTGACCCGGGGGGTATAACCGGGGAGCTGTTTTTT. Residues: CAISDPGGITGELFF. The chain couples TRBV10-3 to TRBJ2-2; 7 nucleotides line up with TRBD2. The CDR3 is 15 residues long. V lost 3 bases and J lost 5; bases outside the gene matches: 6. Germline values: CDR1 ENHRY, CDR2 SYGVKD.

This chain connects TRBV28 to TRBJ2-5; a possible D gene is TRBD2 (5 bases). The CDR3 is 13 residues long. Germline loops: CDR1 MDHEN, CDR2 SYDVKM. The V gene lost 8 bases and the J gene lost 2 bases, with 12 bases spanning the gap. The CDR3 DNA sequence: TGTGCCAGCTCCCCGCCGGGGCAAGAGACCCAGTACTTC. Translated: CASSPPGQETQYF.

J is TRBJ1-6 and V is TRBV27; possibly TRBD1 for D (5 bases). The germline CDR1 and CDR2 sequences are MNHEY and SMNVEV (reference sequence). Between the trimmed V and J ends, which lost 7 bases and 6 bases, there was a span of 13 bases. CDR3 length equals 14 residues. This CDR3 is CASTPTGLNSPLHF. The CDR3 DNA sequence: TGTGCCAGCACCCCGACGGGACTTAATTCACCCCTCCACTTT.

The chain uses TRBV28 and TRBJ1-3; D ambiguous. The CDR3 runs to 15 residues. The V end was cut by 3 bases, the J end by 8 bases, with 17 bases between. Per germline, CDR1 MDHEN and CDR2 SYDVKM. CDR3 DNA: TGTGCCAGCAGTTTTTCCACCGAGCTGGTGGACACCATATATTTT. Amino acids: CASSFSTELVDTIYF.

This sequence joins TRBV30 and TRBJ1-5; D uncertain. The germline gives CDR1 GTSNPN, CDR2 SVGIG (reference sequence). Trimming pared 4 bases from V and 0 bases from J, leaving 16 bases between. The CDR3 extends over 16 amino acids. CDR3 bases: TGTGCCTGGAAAGGCCCGGGAACAAATAGCAATCAGCCCCAGCATTTT. Residues: CAWKGPGTNSNQPQHF.

This chain links TRBV7-9 with TRBJ2-1, with a tentative D call TRBD2 (5 bases). Germline V gives CDR1 SEHNR, CDR2 FQNEAQ (reference sequence). This CDR3 comprises 14 residues. The V gene lost 3 bases and the J gene lost 3 bases, with 9 bases spanning the gap. The CDR3 is CASSLRELYNEQFF. Here the CDR3 DNA reads TGTGCCAGCAGCTTGAGGGAACTCTACAATGAGCAGTTCTTC.

The V gene is TRBV20-1, the J gene TRBJ1-6; D is possibly TRBD1 (5 bases). Germline values: CDR1 DFQATT, CDR2 SNEGSKA (reference sequence). V lost 3 bases, J lost 7 bases, and 22 bases lay in between. The CDR3 length is 17 residues. The CDR3 region has the DNA TGCAGTGCTAGTGAGGGGCACCGAACACTGCGGAATTCACCCCTCCACTTT. It encodes CSASEGHRTLRNSPLHF.

J is TRBJ2-6 and V is TRBV18, with TRBD1 matching over 9 bases. Looked up from germline, CDR1 is KGHSH and CDR2 is LQKENI. The V gene end was trimmed by 3 bases and the J gene end by 4 bases; junction bases not matched to a gene: 10. The CDR3 has 18 residues. CDR3 DNA sequence: TGTGCCAGCTCACCGTCCGGGACAGGGTCTACCGGGGCCAACGTCCTGACTTTC. Translating it yields CASSPSGTGSTGANVLTF.

The chain has TRBV2 and TRBJ2-4; TRBD2 might be the D (5 bases). The CDR3 loop spans 15 amino acids. The V gene lost 4 bases and the J gene lost 10 bases, with 20 bases spanning the gap. Germline V gives CDR1 SNHLY, CDR2 FYNNEI. Here the CDR3 DNA reads TGTGCCAGCAGTGCCCTACCCTGGGGAGTGGGAATTCAGTACTTC. Its translation is CASSALPWGVGIQYF.